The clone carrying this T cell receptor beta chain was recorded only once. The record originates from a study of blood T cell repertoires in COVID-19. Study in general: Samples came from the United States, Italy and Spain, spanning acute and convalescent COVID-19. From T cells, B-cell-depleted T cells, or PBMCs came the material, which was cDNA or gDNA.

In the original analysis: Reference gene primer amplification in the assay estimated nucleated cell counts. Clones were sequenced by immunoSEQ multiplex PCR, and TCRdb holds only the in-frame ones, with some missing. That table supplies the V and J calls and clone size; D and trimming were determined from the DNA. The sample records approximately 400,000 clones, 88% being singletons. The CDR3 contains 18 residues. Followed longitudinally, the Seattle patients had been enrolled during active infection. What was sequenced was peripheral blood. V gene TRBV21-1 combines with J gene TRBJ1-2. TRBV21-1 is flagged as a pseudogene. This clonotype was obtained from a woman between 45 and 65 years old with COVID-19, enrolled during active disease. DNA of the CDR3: TGTGCCAGCAGCAAAGCCCGGGAGGGGGGTGGAAGGGGCTATGGCTACACCTTC. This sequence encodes CASSKAREGGGRGYGYTF.